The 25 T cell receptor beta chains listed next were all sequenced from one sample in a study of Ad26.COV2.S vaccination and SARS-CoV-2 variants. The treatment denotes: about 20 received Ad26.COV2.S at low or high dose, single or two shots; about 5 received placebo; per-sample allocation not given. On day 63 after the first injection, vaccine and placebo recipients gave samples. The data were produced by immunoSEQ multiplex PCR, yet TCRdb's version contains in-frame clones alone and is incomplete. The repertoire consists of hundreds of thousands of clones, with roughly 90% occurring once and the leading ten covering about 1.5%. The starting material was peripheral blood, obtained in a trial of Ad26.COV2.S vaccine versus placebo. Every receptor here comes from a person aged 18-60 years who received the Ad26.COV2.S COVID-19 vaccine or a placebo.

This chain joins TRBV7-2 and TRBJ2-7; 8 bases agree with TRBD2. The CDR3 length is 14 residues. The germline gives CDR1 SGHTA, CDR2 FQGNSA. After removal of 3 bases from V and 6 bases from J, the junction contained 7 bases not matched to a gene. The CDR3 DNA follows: TGTGCCAGCAGCTTCAGCGGGAGAAGTGGCGAGCAGTACTTC. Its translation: CASSFSGRSGEQYF. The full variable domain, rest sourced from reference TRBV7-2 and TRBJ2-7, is GAGVSQSPSNKVTEKGKDVELRCDPISGHTALYWYRQSLGQGLEFLIYFQGNSAPDKSGLPSDRFSAERTGGSVSTLTIQRTQQEDSAVYLCASSFSGRSGEQYFGPGTRLTVT.

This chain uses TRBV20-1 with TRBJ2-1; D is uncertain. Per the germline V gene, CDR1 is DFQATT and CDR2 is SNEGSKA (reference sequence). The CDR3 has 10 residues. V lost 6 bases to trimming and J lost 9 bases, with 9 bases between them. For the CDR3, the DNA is TGCAGTGCGGCCGATCTTGAGCAGTTCTTC. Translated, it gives CSAADLEQFF.

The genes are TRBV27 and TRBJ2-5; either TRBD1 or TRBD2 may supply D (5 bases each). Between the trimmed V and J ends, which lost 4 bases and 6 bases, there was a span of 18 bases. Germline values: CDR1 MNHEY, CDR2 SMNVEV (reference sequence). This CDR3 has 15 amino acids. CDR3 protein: CASSSLAGAVKTQYF. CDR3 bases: TGTGCCAGCAGTTCCCTCGCCGGGGCGGTAAAGACCCAGTACTTC.

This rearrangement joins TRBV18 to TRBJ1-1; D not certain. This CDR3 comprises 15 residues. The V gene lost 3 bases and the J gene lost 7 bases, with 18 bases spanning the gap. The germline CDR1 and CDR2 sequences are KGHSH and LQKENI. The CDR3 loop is CASSPAATADGEAFF. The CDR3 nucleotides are TGTGCCAGCTCACCGGCGGCCACTGCGGATGGTGAAGCTTTCTTT.

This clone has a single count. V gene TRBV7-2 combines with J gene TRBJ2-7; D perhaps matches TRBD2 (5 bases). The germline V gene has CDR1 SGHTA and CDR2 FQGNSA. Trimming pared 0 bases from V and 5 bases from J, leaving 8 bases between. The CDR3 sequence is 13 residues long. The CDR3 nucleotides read TGTGCCAGCAGCTTAGCGGGAGAGGACGAGCAGTACTTC. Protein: CASSLAGEDEQYF.

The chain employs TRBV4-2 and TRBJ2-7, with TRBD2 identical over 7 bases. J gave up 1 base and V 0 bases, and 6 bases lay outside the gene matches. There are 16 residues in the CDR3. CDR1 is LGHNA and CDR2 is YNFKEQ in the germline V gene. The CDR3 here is CASSQEGGSNSYEQYF. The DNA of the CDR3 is TGTGCCAGCAGCCAAGAGGGCGGGAGTAATTCCTACGAGCAGTACTTC.

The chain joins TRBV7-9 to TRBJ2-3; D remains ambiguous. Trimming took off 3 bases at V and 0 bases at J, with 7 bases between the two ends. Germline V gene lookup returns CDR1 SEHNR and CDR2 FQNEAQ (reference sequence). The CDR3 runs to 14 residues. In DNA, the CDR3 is TGTGCCAGCAGCTTGGCCAAGAGCACAGATACGCAGTATTTT. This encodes CASSLAKSTDTQYF.

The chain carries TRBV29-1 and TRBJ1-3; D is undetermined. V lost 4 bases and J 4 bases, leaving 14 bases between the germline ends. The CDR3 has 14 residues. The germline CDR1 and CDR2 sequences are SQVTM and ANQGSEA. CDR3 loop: CSVGDRISGNTIYF. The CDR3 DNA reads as TGCAGCGTTGGGGATCGGATCTCCGGAAACACCATATATTTT.

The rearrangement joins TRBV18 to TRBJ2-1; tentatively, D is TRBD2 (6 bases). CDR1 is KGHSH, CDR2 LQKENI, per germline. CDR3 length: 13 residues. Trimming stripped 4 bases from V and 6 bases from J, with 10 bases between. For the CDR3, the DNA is TGTGCCAGCTCACTAGCGGAGAGCAATGAGCAGTTCTTC. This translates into CASSLAESNEQFF.

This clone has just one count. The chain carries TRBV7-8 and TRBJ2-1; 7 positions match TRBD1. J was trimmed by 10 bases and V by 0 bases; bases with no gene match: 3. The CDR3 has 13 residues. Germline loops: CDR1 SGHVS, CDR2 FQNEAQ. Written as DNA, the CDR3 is TGTGCCAGCAGCTTAGCGTGGGACAGCGAGCAGTTCTTC. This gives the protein CASSLAWDSEQFF. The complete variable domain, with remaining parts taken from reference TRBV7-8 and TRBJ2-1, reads GAGVSQSPRYKVAKRGQDVALRCDPISGHVSLFWYQQALGQGPEFLTYFQNEAQLDKSGLPSDRFFAERPEGSVSTLKIQRTQQEDSAVYLCASSLAWDSEQFFGPGTRLTVL.

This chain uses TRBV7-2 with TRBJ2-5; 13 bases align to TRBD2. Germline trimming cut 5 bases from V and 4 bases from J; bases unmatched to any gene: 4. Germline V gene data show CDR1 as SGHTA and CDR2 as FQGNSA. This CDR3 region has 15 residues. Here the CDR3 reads CASSTRLAGGETQYF. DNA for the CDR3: TGTGCCAGCAGCACACGACTAGCGGGAGGAGAGACCCAGTACTTC.

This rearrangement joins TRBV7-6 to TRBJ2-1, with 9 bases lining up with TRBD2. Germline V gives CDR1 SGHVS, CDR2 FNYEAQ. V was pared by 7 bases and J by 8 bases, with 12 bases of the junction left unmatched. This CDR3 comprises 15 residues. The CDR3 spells CASTLAGGYIDEQFF. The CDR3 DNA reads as TGTGCCAGCACCCTGGCGGGAGGGTATATCGATGAGCAGTTCTTC.

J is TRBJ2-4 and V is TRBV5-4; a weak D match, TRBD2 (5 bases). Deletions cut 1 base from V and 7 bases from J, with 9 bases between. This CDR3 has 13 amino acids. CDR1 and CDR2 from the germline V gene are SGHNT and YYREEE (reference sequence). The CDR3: CASSLSGKNIQYF. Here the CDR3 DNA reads TGTGCCAGCAGCTTGTCGGGGAAGAACATTCAGTACTTC.

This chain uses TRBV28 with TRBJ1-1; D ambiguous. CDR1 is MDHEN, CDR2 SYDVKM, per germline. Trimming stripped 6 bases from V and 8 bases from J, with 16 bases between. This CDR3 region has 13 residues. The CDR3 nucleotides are TGTGCCAGCAGCCCGGGAAGGCATTACGAAGCTTTCTTT. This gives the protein CASSPGRHYEAFF.

As DNA, the CDR3 is TGTGCCAGCAGCGGGGGGGGACAGAGCTCCTATAATTCACCCCTCCACTTT. This gives the protein CASSGGGQSSYNSPLHF. V and J are TRBV5-8 and TRBJ1-6; 7 nucleotides line up with TRBD1. Germline CDR1 reads SGHTS; CDR2 reads YDEGEE. V was pared by 4 bases and J by 0 bases, with 7 bases of the junction left unmatched. CDR3 length: 17 residues.

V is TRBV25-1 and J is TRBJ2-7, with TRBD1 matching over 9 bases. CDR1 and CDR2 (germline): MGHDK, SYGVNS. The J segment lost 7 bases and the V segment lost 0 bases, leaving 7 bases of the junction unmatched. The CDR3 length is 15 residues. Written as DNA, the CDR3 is TGTGCCAGCAGTGAATATGGGGGACAGGGTAATGAGCAGTACTTC. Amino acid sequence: CASSEYGGQGNEQYF.

For the CDR3, the DNA is TGTGCCAGTAGTATTGGCGGATTGGGGCTAGGTCCCTACAATGAGCAGTTCTTC. Translation gives CASSIGGLGLGPYNEQFF. The chain is built from TRBV19 and TRBJ2-1, with a possible D match to TRBD1 (5 bases). The germline gives CDR1 LNHDA, CDR2 SQIVND (reference sequence). Trimming pared 3 bases from V and 2 bases from J, leaving 20 bases between. The CDR3 runs to 18 residues.

This chain's CDR3 is CASSPGGGYTF. The CDR3 DNA reads TGTGCCAGCAGTCCCGGGGGTGGCTACACCTTC. The chain is built from TRBV12-3 or TRBV12-4 and TRBJ1-2; TRBD1 might be the D (5 bases). Deletions cut 5 bases from V and 7 bases from J, with 8 bases between. The CDR3 extends over 11 amino acids.

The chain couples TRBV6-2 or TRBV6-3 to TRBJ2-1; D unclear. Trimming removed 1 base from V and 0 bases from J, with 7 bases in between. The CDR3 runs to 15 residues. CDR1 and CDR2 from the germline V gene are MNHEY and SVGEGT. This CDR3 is CASSYYGVSYNEQFF. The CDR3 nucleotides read TGTGCCAGCAGTTACTATGGGGTCTCCTACAATGAGCAGTTCTTC.

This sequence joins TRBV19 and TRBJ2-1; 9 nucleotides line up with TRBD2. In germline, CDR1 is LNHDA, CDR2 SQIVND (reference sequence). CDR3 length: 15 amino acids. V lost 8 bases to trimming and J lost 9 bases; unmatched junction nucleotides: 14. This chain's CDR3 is CASQSWVAGVAEQFF. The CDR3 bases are TGTGCCAGTCAATCATGGGTAGCGGGAGTTGCTGAGCAGTTCTTC.

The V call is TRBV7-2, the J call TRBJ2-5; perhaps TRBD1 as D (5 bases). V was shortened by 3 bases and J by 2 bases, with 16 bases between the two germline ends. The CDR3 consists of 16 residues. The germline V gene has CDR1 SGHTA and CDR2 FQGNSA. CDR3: CASSFGAGWKQETQYF. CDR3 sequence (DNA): TGTGCCAGCAGCTTTGGGGCCGGGTGGAAGCAAGAGACCCAGTACTTC. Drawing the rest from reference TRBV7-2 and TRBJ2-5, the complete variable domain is GAGVSQSPSNKVTEKGKDVELRCDPISGHTALYWYRQSLGQGLEFLIYFQGNSAPDKSGLPSDRFSAERTGGSVSTLTIQRTQQEDSAVYLCASSFGAGWKQETQYFGPGTRLLVL.

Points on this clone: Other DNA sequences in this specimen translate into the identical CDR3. The CDR3 DNA reads as TGTGCCTGGAGTGTGGGTGGCTATGGCTACACCTTC. It codes for CAWSVGGYGYTF. The chain carries TRBV30 and TRBJ1-2, with unresolved D. This CDR3 has 12 amino acids. From germline, CDR1 is GTSNPN and CDR2 SVGIG (reference sequence). Deletions cut 0 bases from V and 4 bases from J, with 6 bases between.

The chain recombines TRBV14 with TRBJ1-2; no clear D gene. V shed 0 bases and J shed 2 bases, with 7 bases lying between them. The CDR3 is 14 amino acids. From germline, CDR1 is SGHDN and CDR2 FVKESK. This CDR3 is CASSQDGRNYGYTF. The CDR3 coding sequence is TGTGCCAGCAGCCAAGATGGCCGAAACTATGGCTACACCTTC.

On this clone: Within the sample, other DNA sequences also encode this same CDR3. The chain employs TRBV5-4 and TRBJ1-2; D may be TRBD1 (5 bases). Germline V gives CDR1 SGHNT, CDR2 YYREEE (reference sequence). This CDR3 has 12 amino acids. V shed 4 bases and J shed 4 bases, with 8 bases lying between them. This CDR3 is CASSPDSYGYTF. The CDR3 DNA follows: TGTGCCAGCAGCCCAGACAGCTATGGCTACACCTTC.

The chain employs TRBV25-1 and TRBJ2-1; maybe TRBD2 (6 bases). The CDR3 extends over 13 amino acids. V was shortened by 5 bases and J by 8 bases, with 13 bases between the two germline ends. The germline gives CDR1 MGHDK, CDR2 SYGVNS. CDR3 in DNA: TGTGCCAGCAGTCCCCCCCGGAGGGATGAGCAGTTCTTC. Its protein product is CASSPPRRDEQFF.